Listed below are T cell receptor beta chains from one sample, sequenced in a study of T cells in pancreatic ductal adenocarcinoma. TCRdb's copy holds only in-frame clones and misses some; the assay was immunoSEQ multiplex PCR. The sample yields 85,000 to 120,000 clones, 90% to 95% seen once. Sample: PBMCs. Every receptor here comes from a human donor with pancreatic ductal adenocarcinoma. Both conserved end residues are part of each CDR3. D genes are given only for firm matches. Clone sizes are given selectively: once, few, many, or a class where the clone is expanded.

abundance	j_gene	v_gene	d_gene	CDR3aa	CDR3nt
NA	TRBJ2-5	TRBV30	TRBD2	CAWRPAGGQETQYF	TGTGCCTGGAGACCAGCGGGGGGCCAAGAGACCCAGTACTTC
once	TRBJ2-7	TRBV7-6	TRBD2	CASSLSGGKGYEQYF	TGTGCCAGCAGCTTATCGGGGGGAAAAGGCTACGAGCAGTACTTC
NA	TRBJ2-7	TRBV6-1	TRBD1	CASSESGGQVVDYEQYF	TGTGCCAGCAGTGAATCTGGGGGACAGGTCGTGGACTACGAGCAGTACTTC
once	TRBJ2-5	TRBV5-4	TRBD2	CASSGGLARETQYF	TGTGCCAGCAGCGGCGGACTAGCGCGAGAGACCCAGTACTTC
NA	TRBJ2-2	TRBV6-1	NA	CASSGPSATGELFF	TGTGCCAGCAGTGGGCCTAGTGCGACCGGGGAGCTGTTTTTT
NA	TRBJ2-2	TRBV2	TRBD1	CASTGQGPNTGELFF	TGTGCCAGCACCGGACAGGGACCCAACACCGGGGAGCTGTTTTTT
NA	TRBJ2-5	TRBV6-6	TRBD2	CASTRGEGTQYF	TGTGCCAGCACCCGGGGGGAGGGGACCCAGTACTTC
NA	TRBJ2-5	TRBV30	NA	CAWSRGSGETQYF	TGTGCCTGGAGTAGGGGTTCCGGAGAGACCCAGTACTTC
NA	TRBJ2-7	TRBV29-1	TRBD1	CSVSEAGGIGEQYF	TGCAGCGTTTCCGAGGCAGGGGGCATCGGCGAGCAGTACTTC
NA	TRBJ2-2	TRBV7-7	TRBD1	CASSWGQGGITGELFF	TGTGCCAGCAGCTGGGGACAGGGGGGGATCACCGGGGAGCTGTTTTTT
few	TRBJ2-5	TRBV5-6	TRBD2	CASSLGLAGVYEETQYF	TGTGCCAGCAGCTTGGGACTAGCGGGAGTGTATGAAGAGACCCAGTACTTC
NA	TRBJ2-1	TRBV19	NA	CASSHGALEQFF	TGTGCCAGTAGTCACGGAGCCCTTGAGCAGTTCTTC
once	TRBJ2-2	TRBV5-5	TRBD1	CASSSWTGSTGELFF	TGTGCCAGCAGCTCCTGGACAGGGTCCACCGGGGAGCTGTTTTTT
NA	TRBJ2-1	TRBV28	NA	CASSNRDNYNEQFF	TGTGCCAGCAGTAACCGGGACAACTACAATGAGCAGTTCTTC
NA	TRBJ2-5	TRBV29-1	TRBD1	CSVLQGGETQYF	TGCAGCGTCTTACAGGGGGGAGAGACCCAGTACTTC
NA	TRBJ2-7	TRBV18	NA	CASSPPTRIDEQYF	TGTGCCAGCTCACCGCCTACCAGGATCGACGAGCAGTACTTC
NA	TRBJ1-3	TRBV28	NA	CASSLWADSGNTIYF	TGTGCCAGCAGTTTATGGGCAGACTCTGGAAACACCATATATTTT
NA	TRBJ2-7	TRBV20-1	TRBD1	CSATTGGEQYF	TGCAGTGCTACTACAGGGGGCGAGCAGTACTTC
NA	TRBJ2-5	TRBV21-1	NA	CASRRVLVVAGGSTFRETQYF	NA
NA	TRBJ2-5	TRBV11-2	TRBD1	CASSQGRDRGYSETQYF	TGCGCCAGCAGCCAAGGGCGCGACAGGGGATATTCAGAGACCCAGTACTTC
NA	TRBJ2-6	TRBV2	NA	CASSFDRTGANVLTF	TGTGCCAGCAGTTTCGACAGGACTGGGGCCAACGTCCTGACTTTC
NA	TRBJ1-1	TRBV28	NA	CASVVGVSAFF	TGTGCCAGCGTCGTCGGGGTAAGCGCTTTCTTT
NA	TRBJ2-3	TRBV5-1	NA	CASSSGARTDTQYF	TGCGCCAGCAGCTCAGGGGCCCGCACAGATACGCAGTATTTT
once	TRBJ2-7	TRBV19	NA	CASSSSYEQYF	TGTGCCAGTAGTTCTTCCTACGAGCAGTACTTC
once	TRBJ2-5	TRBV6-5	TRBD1	CASSRRGNQETQYF	TGTGCCAGCAGCCGCAGGGGGAACCAAGAGACCCAGTACTTC
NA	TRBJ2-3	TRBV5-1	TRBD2	CASSLVPSGSRDTQYF	TGCGCCAGCAGCTTGGTTCCTAGCGGGAGTCGGGATACGCAGTATTTT
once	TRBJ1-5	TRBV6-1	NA	CASSESDQPQHF	TGTGCCAGCAGTGAGTCTGATCAGCCCCAGCATTTT
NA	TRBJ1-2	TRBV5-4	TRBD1	CASSLQTGEWDGYTF	TGTGCCAGCAGCTTACAGACAGGGGAGTGGGATGGCTACACCTTC
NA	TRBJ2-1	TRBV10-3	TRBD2	CAISESGGRASYNEQFF	TGTGCCATCAGTGAGTCGGGCGGGAGGGCCTCCTACAATGAGCAGTTCTTC
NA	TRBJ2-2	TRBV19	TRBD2	CASSIEGTSGSLGELFF	TGTGCCAGTAGTATAGAAGGCACTAGCGGGAGCCTCGGGGAGCTGTTTTTT
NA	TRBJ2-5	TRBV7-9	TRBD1	CASSPDREYNYVTQYF	TGTGCCAGCAGCCCGGACAGGGAATATAATTATGTGACCCAGTACTTC
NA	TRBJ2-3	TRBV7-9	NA	CASSSAHTQYF	TGTGCCAGCAGCTCTGCGCATACGCAGTATTTT
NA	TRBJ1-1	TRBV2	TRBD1	CASSETDRGKAFF	TGTGCCAGCAGTGAAACCGACAGGGGGAAAGCTTTCTTT
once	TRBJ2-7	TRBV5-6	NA	CASSLGPGGNEQYF	TGTGCCAGCAGCTTGGGGCCAGGGGGGAACGAGCAGTACTTC
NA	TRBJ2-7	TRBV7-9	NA	CASRGAYEQYF	TGTGCCAGCAGAGGGGCATACGAGCAGTACTTC
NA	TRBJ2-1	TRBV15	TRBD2	CATSRHIGLAFSNEQFF	TGTGCCACCAGCAGACATATTGGACTAGCGTTTTCCAATGAGCAGTTCTTC
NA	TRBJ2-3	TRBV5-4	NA	CASSPSGTSTDTQYF	TGTGCCAGCAGTCCCTCCGGGACTAGCACAGATACGCAGTATTTT
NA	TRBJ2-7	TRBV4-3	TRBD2	CASSPGGTSGSFEQYF	TGCGCCAGCAGCCCCGGCGGGACTAGCGGGAGTTTCGAGCAGTACTTC
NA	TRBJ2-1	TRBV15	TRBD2	CATSSAGLAPNNEQFF	TGTGCCACCAGCAGCGCGGGACTAGCCCCCAACAATGAGCAGTTCTTC
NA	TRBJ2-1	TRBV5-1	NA	CASSLGGSSYNEQFF	TGCGCCAGCAGCTTGGGAGGTAGCTCCTACAATGAGCAGTTCTTC
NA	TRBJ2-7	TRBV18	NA	CASSRSHPYEQYF	TGTGCCAGCTCACGGAGCCACCCCTACGAGCAGTACTTC
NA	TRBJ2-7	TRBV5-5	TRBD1	CASSSQGAMDEQYF	TGTGCCAGCAGCTCACAGGGGGCGATGGACGAGCAGTACTTC
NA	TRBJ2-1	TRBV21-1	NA	CAKRDSPGVYNEQFF	TGTGCCAAACGGGACTCACCCGGGGTATACAATGAGCAGTTCTTC
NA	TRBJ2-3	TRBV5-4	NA	CASSLRLAVTTDTQYF	TGTGCCAGCAGCTTGCGGTTAGCGGTAACCACAGATACGCAGTATTTT